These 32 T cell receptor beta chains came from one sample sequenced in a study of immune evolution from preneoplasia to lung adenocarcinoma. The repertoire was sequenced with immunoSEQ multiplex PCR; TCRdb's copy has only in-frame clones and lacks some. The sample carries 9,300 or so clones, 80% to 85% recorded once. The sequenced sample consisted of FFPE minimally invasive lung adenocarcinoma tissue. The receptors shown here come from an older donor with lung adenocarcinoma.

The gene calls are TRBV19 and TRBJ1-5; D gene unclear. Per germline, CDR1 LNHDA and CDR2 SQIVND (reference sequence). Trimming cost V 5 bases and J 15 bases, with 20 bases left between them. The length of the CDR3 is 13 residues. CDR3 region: CASSAKDGFTPHF. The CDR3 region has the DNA TGTGCCAGTAGTGCCAAGGACGGCTTTACCCCGCATTTT.

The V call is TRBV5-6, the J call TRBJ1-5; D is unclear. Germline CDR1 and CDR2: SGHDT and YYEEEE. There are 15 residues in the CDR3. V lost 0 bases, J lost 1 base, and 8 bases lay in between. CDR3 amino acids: CASSLGQWSNQPQHF. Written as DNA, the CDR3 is TGTGCCAGCAGCTTGGGGCAGTGGAGCAATCAGCCCCAGCATTTT.

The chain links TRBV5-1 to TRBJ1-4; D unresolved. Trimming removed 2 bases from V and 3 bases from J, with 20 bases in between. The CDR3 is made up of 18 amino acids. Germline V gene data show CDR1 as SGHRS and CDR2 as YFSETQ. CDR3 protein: CASSFLSREQSPNEKLFF. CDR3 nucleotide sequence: TGCGCCAGCAGCTTTTTATCCCGGGAGCAAAGCCCTAATGAAAAACTGTTTTTT. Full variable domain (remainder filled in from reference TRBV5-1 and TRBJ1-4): KAGVTQTPRYLIKTRGQQVTLSCSPISGHRSVSWYQQTPGQGLQFLFEYFSETQRNKGNFPGRFSGRQFSNSRSEMNVSTLELGDSALYLCASSFLSREQSPNEKLFFGSGTQLSVL.

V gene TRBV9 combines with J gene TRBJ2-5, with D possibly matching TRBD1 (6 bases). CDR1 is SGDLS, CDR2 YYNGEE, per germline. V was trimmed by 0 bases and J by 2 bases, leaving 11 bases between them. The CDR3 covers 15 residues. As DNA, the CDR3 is TGTGCCAGCAGCGTAGGCCCCACAGGGCAAGAGACCCAGTACTTC. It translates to CASSVGPTGQETQYF.

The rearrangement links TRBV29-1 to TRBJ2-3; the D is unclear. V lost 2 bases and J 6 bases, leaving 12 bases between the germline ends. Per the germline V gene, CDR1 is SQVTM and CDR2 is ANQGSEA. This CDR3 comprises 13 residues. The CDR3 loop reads CSVELAVPDTQYF. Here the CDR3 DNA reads TGCAGCGTTGAATTGGCTGTTCCCGATACGCAGTATTTT.

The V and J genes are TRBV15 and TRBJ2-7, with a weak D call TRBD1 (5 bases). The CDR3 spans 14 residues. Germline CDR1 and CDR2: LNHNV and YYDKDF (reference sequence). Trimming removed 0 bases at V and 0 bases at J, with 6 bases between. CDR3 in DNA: TGTGCCACCAGCAGAGACAGGGACTCCTACGAGCAGTACTTC. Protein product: CATSRDRDSYEQYF.

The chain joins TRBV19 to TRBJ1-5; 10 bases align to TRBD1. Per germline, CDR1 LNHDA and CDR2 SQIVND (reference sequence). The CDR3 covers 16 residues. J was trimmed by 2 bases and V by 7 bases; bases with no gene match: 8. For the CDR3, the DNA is TGTGCCAGTACCGCGACAGGGGGCAGGGGCAATCAGCCCCAGCATTTT. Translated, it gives CASTATGGRGNQPQHF.

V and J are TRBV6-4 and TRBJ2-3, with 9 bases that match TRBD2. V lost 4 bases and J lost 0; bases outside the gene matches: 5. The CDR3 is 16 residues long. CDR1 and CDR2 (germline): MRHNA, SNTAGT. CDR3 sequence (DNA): TGTGCCAGCAGTGCACTAGCGGGTGACAGCACAGATACGCAGTATTTT. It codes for CASSALAGDSTDTQYF.

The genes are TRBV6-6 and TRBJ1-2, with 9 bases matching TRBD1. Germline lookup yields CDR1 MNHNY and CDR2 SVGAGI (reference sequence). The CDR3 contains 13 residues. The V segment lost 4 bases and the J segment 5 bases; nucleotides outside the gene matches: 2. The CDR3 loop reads CASSFGTGYGYTF. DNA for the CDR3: TGTGCCAGCAGTTTCGGGACAGGGTATGGCTACACCTTC.

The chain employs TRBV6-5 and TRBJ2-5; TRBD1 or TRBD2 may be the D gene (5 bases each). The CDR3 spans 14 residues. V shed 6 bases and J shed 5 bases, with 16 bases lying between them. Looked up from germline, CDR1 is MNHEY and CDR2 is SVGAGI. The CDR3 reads CASSPFGAGETQYF. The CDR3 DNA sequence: TGTGCCAGCAGCCCCTTTGGGGCGGGTGAGACCCAGTACTTC.

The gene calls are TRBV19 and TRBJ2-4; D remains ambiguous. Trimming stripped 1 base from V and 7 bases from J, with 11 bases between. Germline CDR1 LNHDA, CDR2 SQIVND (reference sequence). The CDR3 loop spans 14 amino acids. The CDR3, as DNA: TGTGCCAGTAGTATAGGGGGTGGGAAGAACATTCAGTACTTC. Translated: CASSIGGGKNIQYF.

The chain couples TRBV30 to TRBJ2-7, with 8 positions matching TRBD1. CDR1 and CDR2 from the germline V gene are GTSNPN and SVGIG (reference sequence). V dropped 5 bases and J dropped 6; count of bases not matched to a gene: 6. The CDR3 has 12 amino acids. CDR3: CAWDRGGVEQYF. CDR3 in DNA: TGTGCCTGGGACAGGGGAGGCGTCGAGCAGTACTTC.

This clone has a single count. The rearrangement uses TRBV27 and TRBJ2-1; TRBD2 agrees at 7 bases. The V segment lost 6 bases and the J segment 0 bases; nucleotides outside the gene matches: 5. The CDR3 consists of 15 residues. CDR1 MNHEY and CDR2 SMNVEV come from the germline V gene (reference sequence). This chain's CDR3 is CASRYSGGSYNEQFF. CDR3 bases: TGTGCCAGCAGATACTCGGGGGGCTCCTACAATGAGCAGTTCTTC.

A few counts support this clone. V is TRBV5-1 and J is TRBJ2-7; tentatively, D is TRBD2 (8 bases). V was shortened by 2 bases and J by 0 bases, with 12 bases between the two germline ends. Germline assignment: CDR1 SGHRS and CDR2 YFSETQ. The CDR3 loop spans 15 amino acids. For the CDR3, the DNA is TGCGCCAGCAGCTTTAGCGGGACAGTCTCCTACGAGCAGTACTTC. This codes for CASSFSGTVSYEQYF.

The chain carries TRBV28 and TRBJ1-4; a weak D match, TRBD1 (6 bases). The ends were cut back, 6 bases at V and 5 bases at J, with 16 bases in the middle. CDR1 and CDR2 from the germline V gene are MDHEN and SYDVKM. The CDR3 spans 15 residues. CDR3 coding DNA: TGTGCCAGCAGGCCCCGGGGGGCAGAGAATGAAAAACTGTTTTTT. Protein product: CASRPRGAENEKLFF.

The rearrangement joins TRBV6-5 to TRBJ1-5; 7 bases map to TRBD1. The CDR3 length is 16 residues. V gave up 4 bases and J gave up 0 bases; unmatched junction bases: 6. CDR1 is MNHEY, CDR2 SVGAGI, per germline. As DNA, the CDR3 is TGTGCCAGCAGTTCTAGACAGGGTATTAGCAATCAGCCCCAGCATTTT. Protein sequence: CASSSRQGISNQPQHF.

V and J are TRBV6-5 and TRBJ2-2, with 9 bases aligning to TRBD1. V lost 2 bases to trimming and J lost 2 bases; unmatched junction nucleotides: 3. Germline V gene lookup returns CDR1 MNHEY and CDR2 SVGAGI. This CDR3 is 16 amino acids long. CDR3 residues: CASSYGTGSNTGELFF. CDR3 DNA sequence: TGTGCCAGCAGTTACGGGACAGGGTCAAACACCGGGGAGCTGTTTTTT.

The CDR3 protein is CASSETGRETQYF. The CDR3 DNA is TGCGCCAGCAGTGAGACAGGGAGAGAGACCCAGTACTTC. This chain links TRBV10-1 with TRBJ2-5, with D maybe TRBD1 (6 bases). The CDR3 length is 13 residues. Trimming removed 2 bases from V and 4 bases from J, with 8 bases in between. Germline CDR1 WNHNN, CDR2 SYGVQD (reference sequence).

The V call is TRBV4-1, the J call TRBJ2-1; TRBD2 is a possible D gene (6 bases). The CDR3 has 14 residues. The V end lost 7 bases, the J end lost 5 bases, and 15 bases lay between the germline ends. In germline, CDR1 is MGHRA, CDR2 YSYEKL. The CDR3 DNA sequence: TGCGCCAGCACGCTAGCACCGGGAGACAATGAGCAGTTCTTC. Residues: CASTLAPGDNEQFF.

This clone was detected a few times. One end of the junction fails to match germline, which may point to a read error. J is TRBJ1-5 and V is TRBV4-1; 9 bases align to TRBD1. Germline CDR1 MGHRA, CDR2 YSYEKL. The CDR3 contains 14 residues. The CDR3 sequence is CASSRDREVQPQHF. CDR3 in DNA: TGTGCCAGCAGTCGGGACAGGGAGGTTCAGCCCCAGCATTTT.

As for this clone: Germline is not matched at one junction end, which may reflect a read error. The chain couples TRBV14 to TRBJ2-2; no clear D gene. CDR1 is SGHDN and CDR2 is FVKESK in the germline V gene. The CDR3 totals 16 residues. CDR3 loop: CASSQVGAFNIGELFF. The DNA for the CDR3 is TGTGCCAGCAGCCAAGTCGGAGCTTTTAACATCGGGGAGCTGTTTTTT.

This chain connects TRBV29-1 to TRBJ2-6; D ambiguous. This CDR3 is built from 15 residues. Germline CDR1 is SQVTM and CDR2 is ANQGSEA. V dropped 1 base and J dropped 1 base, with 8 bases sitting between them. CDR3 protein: CSVEGLGSGANVLTF. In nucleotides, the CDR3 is TGCAGCGTTGAAGGGTTGGGGTCTGGGGCCAACGTCCTGACTTTC. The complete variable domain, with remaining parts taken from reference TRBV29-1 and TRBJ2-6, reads SAVISQKPSRDICQRGTSLTIQCQVDSQVTMMFWYRQQPGQSLTLIATANQGSEATYESGFVIDKFPISRPNLTFSTLTVSNMSPEDSSIYLCSVEGLGSGANVLTFGAGSRLTVL.

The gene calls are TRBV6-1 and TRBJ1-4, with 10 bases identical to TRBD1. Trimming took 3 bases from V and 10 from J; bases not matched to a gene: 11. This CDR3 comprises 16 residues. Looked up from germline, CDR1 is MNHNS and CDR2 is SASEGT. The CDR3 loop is CASSEGQGRRRGKLFF. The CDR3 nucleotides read TGTGCCAGCAGTGAGGGACAGGGGCGTCGTAGAGGAAAACTGTTTTTT.

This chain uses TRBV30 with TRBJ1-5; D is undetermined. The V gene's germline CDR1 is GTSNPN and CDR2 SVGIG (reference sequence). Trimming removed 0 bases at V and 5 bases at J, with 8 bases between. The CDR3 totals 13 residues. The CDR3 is CAWSVSRDQPQHF. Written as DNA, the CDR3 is TGTGCCTGGAGTGTATCCCGCGATCAGCCCCAGCATTTT.

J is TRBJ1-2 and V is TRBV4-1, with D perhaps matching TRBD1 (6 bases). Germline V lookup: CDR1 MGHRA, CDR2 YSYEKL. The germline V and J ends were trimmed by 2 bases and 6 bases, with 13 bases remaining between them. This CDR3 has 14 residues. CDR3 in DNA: TGCGCCAGCAGCCAACCAAACAGGGAAAATGGCTACACCTTC. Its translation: CASSQPNRENGYTF.

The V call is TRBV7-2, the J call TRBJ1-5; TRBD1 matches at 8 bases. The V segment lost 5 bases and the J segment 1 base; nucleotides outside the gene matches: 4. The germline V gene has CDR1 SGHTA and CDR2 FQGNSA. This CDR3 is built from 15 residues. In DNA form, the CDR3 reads TGTGCCAGCAGCCCAGGGGGCGCGAGCAATCAGCCCCAGCATTTT. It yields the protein CASSPGGASNQPQHF.

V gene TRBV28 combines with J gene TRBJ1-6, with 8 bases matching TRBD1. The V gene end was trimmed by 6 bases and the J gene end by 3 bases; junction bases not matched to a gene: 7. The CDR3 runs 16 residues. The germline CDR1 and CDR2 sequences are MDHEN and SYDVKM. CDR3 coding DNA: TGTGCCAGCAGCCTCGGGACAGGAAACTATAATTCACCCCTCCACTTT. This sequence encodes CASSLGTGNYNSPLHF. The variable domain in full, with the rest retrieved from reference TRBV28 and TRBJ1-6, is DVKVTQSSRYLVKRTGEKVFLECVQDMDHENMFWYRQDPGLGLRLIYFSYDVKMKEKGDIPEGYSVSREKKERFSLILESASTNQTSMYLCASSLGTGNYNSPLHFGNGTRLTVT.

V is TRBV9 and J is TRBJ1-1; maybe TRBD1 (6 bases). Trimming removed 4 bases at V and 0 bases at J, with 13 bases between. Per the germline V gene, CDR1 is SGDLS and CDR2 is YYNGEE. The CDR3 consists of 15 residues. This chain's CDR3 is CASSPRGQMNTEAFF. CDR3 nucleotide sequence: TGTGCCAGCAGCCCCCGGGGACAAATGAACACTGAAGCTTTCTTT.

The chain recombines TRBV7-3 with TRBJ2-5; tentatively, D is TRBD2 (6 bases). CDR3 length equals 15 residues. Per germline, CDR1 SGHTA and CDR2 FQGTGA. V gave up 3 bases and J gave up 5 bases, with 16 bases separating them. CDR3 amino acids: CASSLLGGSDETQYF. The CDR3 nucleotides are TGTGCCAGCAGCTTGTTGGGGGGTTCGGATGAGACCCAGTACTTC.

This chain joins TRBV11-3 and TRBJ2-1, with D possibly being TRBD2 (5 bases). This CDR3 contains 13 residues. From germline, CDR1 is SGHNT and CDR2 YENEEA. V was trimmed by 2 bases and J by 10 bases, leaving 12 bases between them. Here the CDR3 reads CASSLRGLEEQFF. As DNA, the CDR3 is TGTGCCAGCAGCTTAAGAGGGCTGGAGGAGCAGTTCTTC.

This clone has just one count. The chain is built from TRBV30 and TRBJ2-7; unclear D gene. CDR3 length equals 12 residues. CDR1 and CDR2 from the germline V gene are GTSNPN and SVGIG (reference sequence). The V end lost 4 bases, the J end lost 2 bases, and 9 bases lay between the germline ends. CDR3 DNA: TGTGCCTGGACAGTACAGACCTACGAGCAGTACTTC. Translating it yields CAWTVQTYEQYF.

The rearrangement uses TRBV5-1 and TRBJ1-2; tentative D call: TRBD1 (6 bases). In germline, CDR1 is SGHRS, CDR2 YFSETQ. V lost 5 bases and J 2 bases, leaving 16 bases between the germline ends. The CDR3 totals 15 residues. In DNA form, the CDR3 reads TGCGCCAGCAGGCGGACAGCTGCAGCCAACTATGGCTACACCTTC. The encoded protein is CASRRTAAANYGYTF.